This T cell receptor beta chain derives from a study of cytomegalovirus exposure and HLA in healthy donors. The assay was immunoSEQ multiplex PCR, and TCRdb's table has in-frame clones only and misses some. The table lists 110,000 to 150,000 clones, approximately 92% of them singletons. Study observations and caveats: The finding came from a later analysis; first-cohort TCR clusters tended to co-occur in the roughly 110 validation repertoires. There were three CMV-associated chains whose specificity for CMV antigens was confirmed in vitro.

Trimming took off 4 bases at V and 4 bases at J, with 14 bases between the two ends. CDR3 length: 15 residues. Germline CDR1 reads MNHNY; CDR2 reads SVGAGI (reference sequence). Comment on this clone: Its antigen is not identified.

The source of this sequence is a young woman in good health and CMV-seropositive. The V and J genes are TRBV6-6 and TRBJ1-3, with D tentatively TRBD1 (5 bases). Material for sequencing was PBMCs. CDR3 in amino acids: CASSSAGDWGNTIYF. CDR3 nucleotide sequence: TGTGCCAGCAGTTCGGCGGGGGACTGGGGAAACACCATATATTTT.